This TCR beta chain was recovered during a study of control samples from healthy donors and cancer patients. TCRdb's table, derived via immunoSEQ multiplex PCR, lists solely in-frame clones and lacks some. The profile shows just over 150,000 clones, 94% of them singletons. The germline V and J ends were trimmed by 1 base and 1 base, with 7 bases remaining between them. Germline lookup yields CDR1 LNHDA and CDR2 SQIVND (reference sequence). The CDR3 loop spans 14 amino acids. The receptor's source is a woman aged 40 to 50 in good health. This chain joins TRBV19 and TRBJ1-1; D is undetermined. The sample taken for sequencing was blood. The CDR3 nucleotides are TGTGCCAGTAGTATAGTAGGGAGGAACACTGAAGCTTTCTTT. Translation gives CASSIVGRNTEAFF.